This T cell receptor (beta chain) appears in the sequencing data of a study of identical twins. General study findings and limits: Zero-insertion findings could be partly confounded by invariant cells (MAIT and iNKT cells).

Every sampled donor was Caucasian and healthy. About this clonotype: Antigen: not known.

After template switching added a universal primer site, the resulting cDNA carried unique molecular identifiers. TCRdb re-called the 5' RACE reads with MiXCR, one entry per CDR3 protein. The table lists about 1.7 million distinct CDR3 sequences, roughly a third of them singletons. Germline values: CDR1 KGHSH, CDR2 LQKENI. The J segment lost 4 bases and the V segment lost 1 base, leaving 2 bases of the junction unmatched. The CDR3 has 14 amino acids. This TCR derives from a newborn girl in good health. The V gene is TRBV18, the J gene TRBJ2-3, with 7 bases fitting TRBD1. Sequencing used cord blood. The CDR3 DNA reads TGTGCCAGCTCACCACTTGACAGGGCAGATACGCAGTATTTT. Translated, it gives CASSPLDRADTQYF.